This T cell receptor beta chain comes out of a study of blood T cells in healthy people across ages. Donors gave 8.5 to 10 milliliters of peripheral blood apiece. General study results and limits: Long-lived and aged donors differed, with more naive CD4+ cells and higher diversity in the long-lived. TCR beta diversity per million T cells fell roughly linearly with age.

The CDR3 contains 14 residues. Germline V gene lookup returns CDR1 SGHRS and CDR2 YFSETQ. Trimming cost V 4 bases and J 5 bases; bases outside gene matches: 7. As to this clonotype: Antigen specificity is unknown.

Alongside a J-beta primer mix, a sample-barcoded 5' primer served in a second PCR lasting about 7 to 11 cycles. A single record per CDR3 protein comes from TCRdb applying MiXCR to the 5' RACE reads. The sample holds some 1.4 million distinct CDR3 sequences, around two fifths seen once. This chain uses TRBV5-1 with TRBJ1-1; 8 bases fit TRBD1. This TCR derives from a woman between 18 and 30 years old in good health. Specimen: blood. The CDR3 sequence is CASSRGQVDTEAFF. Written as DNA, the CDR3 is TGCGCCAGCAGCAGGGGACAGGTAGATACTGAAGCTTTCTTT.